This is a list of T cell receptor beta chains from one sample in a study of long-term antiretroviral therapy in people with HIV. Clones were read by immunoSEQ multiplex PCR, and TCRdb kept only the in-frame ones, dropping some. Among some 24,000 clones listed, 81% were seen once. The sequencing here drew on unsorted PBMCs, taken at the start of antiretroviral therapy, before treatment. Every receptor here comes from a woman aged 18-30 years with HIV. Both conserved end residues are part of each CDR3. The order of the fields is V gene, clone size, D gene, J gene, CDR3 DNA, CDR3 protein. D genes are given only for firm matches. Expanded clones are given a class, and other clones once, few, many or no size at all.

v_gene: TRBV28
abundance: .
d_gene: .
j_gene: TRBJ2-6
CDR3nt: TGTGCCAGCAGTTGGGGACCTGGGGCCAACGTCCTGACTTTC
CDR3aa: CASSWGPGANVLTF

v_gene: TRBV7-3
abundance: .
d_gene: .
j_gene: TRBJ2-7
CDR3nt: TGTGCCAGCAGCTATGACACCCTGGGGGAGCAGTACTTC
CDR3aa: CASSYDTLGEQYF

v_gene: TRBV27
abundance: few
d_gene: .
j_gene: TRBJ2-7
CDR3nt: TGTGCCAGCAGTTTCACCGGGAGAGGATACGAGCAGTACTTC
CDR3aa: CASSFTGRGYEQYF

v_gene: TRBV7-2
abundance: .
d_gene: .
j_gene: TRBJ2-6
CDR3nt: TGTGCCAGCAGCTTTTTCGGGGCCAACGTCCTGACTTTC
CDR3aa: CASSFFGANVLTF

v_gene: TRBV14
abundance: .
d_gene: .
j_gene: TRBJ2-7
CDR3nt: TGTGCCAGCAGCCAATTCCGGGACGTCATCTACGAGCAGTACTTC
CDR3aa: CASSQFRDVIYEQYF

v_gene: TRBV28
abundance: .
d_gene: TRBD1
j_gene: TRBJ2-7
CDR3nt: TGTGCCAGCAGTATCCCTCAGGGGGCCGGGGACGAGCAGTACTTC
CDR3aa: CASSIPQGAGDEQYF

v_gene: TRBV9
abundance: .
d_gene: TRBD2
j_gene: TRBJ2-1
CDR3nt: TGTGCCAGCAGCGTAGGAGATAGCGGGACCTACAATGAGCAGTTCTTC
CDR3aa: CASSVGDSGTYNEQFF

v_gene: TRBV6-6
abundance: once
d_gene: .
j_gene: TRBJ2-1
CDR3nt: TGTGCCAGCAGTTACTGGGTTAGCCACAATGAGCAGTTCTTC
CDR3aa: CASSYWVSHNEQFF

v_gene: TRBV2
abundance: few
d_gene: .
j_gene: TRBJ2-7
CDR3nt: TGTGCCAGCAGCACCCTCGCGGCAAACTACGAGCAGTACTTC
CDR3aa: CASSTLAANYEQYF

v_gene: TRBV4-1
abundance: once
d_gene: .
j_gene: TRBJ2-7
CDR3nt: TGCGCCAGCAGCCCAAGCTCCTACGAGCAGTACTTC
CDR3aa: CASSPSSYEQYF

v_gene: TRBV30
abundance: .
d_gene: TRBD1
j_gene: TRBJ2-5
CDR3nt: TGTGCCTGGAGTCTCAACAGGGGTCGGGAGACCCAGTACTTC
CDR3aa: CAWSLNRGRETQYF

v_gene: TRBV5-1
abundance: few
d_gene: TRBD2
j_gene: TRBJ2-3
CDR3nt: TGCGCCAGCACCCCTAGCGGGAGGGCCGGGACAGATACGCAGTATTTT
CDR3aa: CASTPSGRAGTDTQYF

v_gene: TRBV2
abundance: .
d_gene: TRBD1
j_gene: TRBJ1-6
CDR3nt: TGTGCCAGCTGGGGCAGGGGGATTTCACCCCTCCACTTT
CDR3aa: CASWGRGISPLHF

v_gene: TRBV7-3
abundance: .
d_gene: TRBD1
j_gene: TRBJ1-2
CDR3nt: TGTGCCAGCAGCCAATGGACAGGGTTTGTTGGCTACACCTTC
CDR3aa: CASSQWTGFVGYTF

v_gene: TRBV20-1
abundance: .
d_gene: .
j_gene: TRBJ1-4
CDR3nt: TGCAGTGCTAGAGATGAAAAACTGTTTTTT
CDR3aa: CSARDEKLFF

v_gene: TRBV10-2
abundance: .
d_gene: TRBD2
j_gene: TRBJ2-1
CDR3nt: TGCGCCAGCGGGGCACTAGCGGGGGACAATGAGCAGTTCTTC
CDR3aa: CASGALAGDNEQFF

v_gene: TRBV14
abundance: .
d_gene: .
j_gene: TRBJ1-4
CDR3nt: TGTGCCAGCAGCCAAGAAAATGAAAAACTGTTTTTT
CDR3aa: CASSQENEKLFF

v_gene: TRBV2
abundance: .
d_gene: TRBD2
j_gene: TRBJ2-5
CDR3nt: TGTGCCAGCAAAGGGACTAGCGGGGTTACAGGGGAGACCCAGTACTTC
CDR3aa: CASKGTSGVTGETQYF

v_gene: TRBV5-1
abundance: .
d_gene: .
j_gene: TRBJ2-1
CDR3nt: TGCGCCAGCAGCTTAGACTATGTAGGTGAGCAGTTCTTC
CDR3aa: CASSLDYVGEQFF

v_gene: TRBV10-2
abundance: .
d_gene: TRBD2
j_gene: TRBJ2-3
CDR3nt: TGCGCCAGCAGAGAACCGGGACTAGCGGGGACGCAGTATTTT
CDR3aa: CASREPGLAGTQYF

v_gene: TRBV5-5
abundance: .
d_gene: .
j_gene: TRBJ1-4
CDR3nt: TGTGCCAGCAGCTTGTCACTTGAGCCCGGGACTAATGAAAAACTGTTTTTT
CDR3aa: CASSLSLEPGTNEKLFF

v_gene: TRBV10-3
abundance: .
d_gene: .
j_gene: TRBJ1-1
CDR3nt: TGTGCCATCAGTGATGAATGGGACTCAGGCATGAACACTGAAGCTTTCTTT
CDR3aa: CAISDEWDSGMNTEAFF

v_gene: TRBV7-2
abundance: .
d_gene: .
j_gene: TRBJ1-2
CDR3nt: TGTGCCAGCAGCTTAGAATGGATTAATGGCTACACCTTC
CDR3aa: CASSLEWINGYTF

v_gene: TRBV18
abundance: .
d_gene: TRBD1
j_gene: TRBJ1-2
CDR3nt: TGTGCCAGCTCACCAGGGCCTCCCCTCGGGGGACAGAAGTATGGCTACACCTTC
CDR3aa: CASSPGPPLGGQKYGYTF

v_gene: TRBV7-2
abundance: .
d_gene: TRBD1
j_gene: TRBJ1-1
CDR3nt: TGTGCCAGCGGATACAGGGGTGTCACTGAAGCTTTCTTT
CDR3aa: CASGYRGVTEAFF

v_gene: TRBV7-9
abundance: .
d_gene: .
j_gene: TRBJ1-1
CDR3nt: TGTGCCAGCGTCCAGGGTGTAGGCACTGAAGCTTTCTTT
CDR3aa: CASVQGVGTEAFF

v_gene: TRBV2
abundance: .
d_gene: .
j_gene: TRBJ2-1
CDR3nt: TGTGCCAGCATTGCTTCGGTAATTGGTGAGCAGTTCTTC
CDR3aa: CASIASVIGEQFF

v_gene: TRBV5-1
abundance: .
d_gene: .
j_gene: TRBJ1-4
CDR3nt: TGCGCCAGCAGCCAGGACCAGACTATTGAAAAACTGTTTTTT
CDR3aa: CASSQDQTIEKLFF

v_gene: TRBV7-2
abundance: .
d_gene: .
j_gene: TRBJ1-2
CDR3nt: TGTGCCAGCAGCAGAAGAAGGGACTATGGCTACACCTTC
CDR3aa: CASSRRRDYGYTF

v_gene: TRBV19
abundance: .
d_gene: .
j_gene: TRBJ1-2
CDR3nt: TGTGCCAGTAGTACCAAGGGTAACTATGGCTACACCTTC
CDR3aa: CASSTKGNYGYTF

v_gene: TRBV10-3
abundance: .
d_gene: TRBD1
j_gene: TRBJ1-5
CDR3nt: TGTGCCATCAGCTCGGACAGGGCTCAACAGCCCCAGCATTTT
CDR3aa: CAISSDRAQQPQHF

v_gene: TRBV27
abundance: .
d_gene: TRBD1
j_gene: TRBJ2-7
CDR3nt: TGTGCCAGCAGGCAGGGGGACAGAACCTACGAGCAGTACTTC
CDR3aa: CASRQGDRTYEQYF

v_gene: TRBV5-1
abundance: .
d_gene: TRBD2
j_gene: TRBJ2-7
CDR3nt: TGCGCCAGCAGCCCGGGACTAGCGGACCTAGCGGGCGAGCAGTACTTC
CDR3aa: CASSPGLADLAGEQYF

v_gene: TRBV7-8
abundance: .
d_gene: TRBD1
j_gene: TRBJ2-5
CDR3nt: TGTGCCAGCAGCTCGCGGAGGGACAGGGTAGAGACCCAGTACTTC
CDR3aa: CASSSRRDRVETQYF

v_gene: TRBV2
abundance: .
d_gene: .
j_gene: TRBJ2-7
CDR3nt: TGTGCCAGCAGGAATGACTGGTCCTACGAGCAGTACTTC
CDR3aa: CASRNDWSYEQYF

v_gene: TRBV9
abundance: .
d_gene: .
j_gene: TRBJ1-6
CDR3nt: TGTGCCAGCAGCGTAGACCATGCTAATTCACCCCTCCACTTT
CDR3aa: CASSVDHANSPLHF

v_gene: TRBV4-2
abundance: .
d_gene: .
j_gene: TRBJ2-3
CDR3nt: TGTGCCAGCAGCCAGGTTATACAGAGTTCGTCCGGAGATACGCAGTATTTT
CDR3aa: CASSQVIQSSSGDTQYF

v_gene: TRBV27
abundance: .
d_gene: .
j_gene: TRBJ1-2
CDR3nt: TGTGCCAGCAGGCCGTGGGGGGGGGATGGCTACACCTTC
CDR3aa: CASRPWGGDGYTF

v_gene: TRBV27
abundance: .
d_gene: .
j_gene: TRBJ2-6
CDR3nt: TGTGCCAGCAGTTCGGGGACGGTATGGGCCAACGTCCTGACTTTC
CDR3aa: CASSSGTVWANVLTF

v_gene: TRBV28
abundance: .
d_gene: TRBD2
j_gene: TRBJ2-1
CDR3nt: TGTGCCAGCAGTACTAGCGGAGGGAGCTACAATGAGCAGTTCTTC
CDR3aa: CASSTSGGSYNEQFF

v_gene: TRBV28
abundance: once
d_gene: .
j_gene: TRBJ2-1
CDR3nt: TGTGCCAGCAGTTTCGGCAGGGTCAATGAGCAGTTCTTC
CDR3aa: CASSFGRVNEQFF

v_gene: TRBV9
abundance: once
d_gene: .
j_gene: TRBJ2-3
CDR3nt: TGTGCCAGCAGCCGTAGTGGAGAAACGCAGTATTTT
CDR3aa: CASSRSGETQYF

v_gene: TRBV7-9
abundance: .
d_gene: .
j_gene: TRBJ2-1
CDR3nt: TGTGCCAGCAGCCGGGTGGGCAATGAGCAGTTCTTC
CDR3aa: CASSRVGNEQFF

v_gene: TRBV9
abundance: .
d_gene: TRBD1
j_gene: TRBJ1-2
CDR3nt: TGTGCCAGCAGCGCACAACAGGGGATCGATGGCTACACCTTC
CDR3aa: CASSAQQGIDGYTF

v_gene: TRBV6-1
abundance: .
d_gene: .
j_gene: TRBJ2-7
CDR3nt: TGTGCCAGCAGTGCAGAAGGGGGGGGGACCTACGAGCAGTACTTC
CDR3aa: CASSAEGGGTYEQYF

v_gene: TRBV6-5
abundance: .
d_gene: .
j_gene: TRBJ2-5
CDR3nt: TGTGCCAGCAGTTTTAAGGGAAGGGGGACCCAGTACTTC
CDR3aa: CASSFKGRGTQYF

v_gene: TRBV5-1
abundance: .
d_gene: .
j_gene: TRBJ2-7
CDR3nt: TGCGCCAGCAGCTTCACAGGCCTATCCTACGAGCAGTACTTC
CDR3aa: CASSFTGLSYEQYF

v_gene: TRBV5-1
abundance: .
d_gene: TRBD1
j_gene: TRBJ1-2
CDR3nt: TGCGCCAGCAGCCCCAGTCCGGGACAGGTGGAAGGCTACACCTTC
CDR3aa: CASSPSPGQVEGYTF

v_gene: TRBV11-2
abundance: .
d_gene: .
j_gene: TRBJ2-7
CDR3nt: TGTGCCAGCAGCTTACCAGGGAGATACGAGCAGTACTTC
CDR3aa: CASSLPGRYEQYF

v_gene: TRBV5-5
abundance: once
d_gene: TRBD1
j_gene: TRBJ1-1
CDR3nt: TGTGCCAGCAGCTTCCACAGGGGTGATACTGAAGCTTTCTTT
CDR3aa: CASSFHRGDTEAFF

v_gene: TRBV10-3
abundance: few
d_gene: .
j_gene: TRBJ1-2
CDR3nt: TGTGCCATCAGCCCTAGTCCTTTACTGAACTATGGCTACACCTTC
CDR3aa: CAISPSPLLNYGYTF

v_gene: TRBV30
abundance: .
d_gene: .
j_gene: TRBJ2-1
CDR3nt: TGTGCCTGGAGTTGGGATAGCGGAGGGGGAAATGAGCAGTTCTTC
CDR3aa: CAWSWDSGGGNEQFF

v_gene: TRBV6-5
abundance: .
d_gene: TRBD1
j_gene: TRBJ2-7
CDR3nt: TGTGCCAGCACCCAACCGGGACAGTCTTACGAGCAGTACTTC
CDR3aa: CASTQPGQSYEQYF

v_gene: TRBV7-2
abundance: .
d_gene: .
j_gene: TRBJ1-1
CDR3nt: TGTGCCAGCAGCTTAGGCAGATCGAACACTGAAGCTTTCTTT
CDR3aa: CASSLGRSNTEAFF

v_gene: TRBV6-5
abundance: .
d_gene: TRBD1
j_gene: TRBJ1-2
CDR3nt: TGTGCCAGCAGTGCGACAGGGTTTTATGGCTACACCTTC
CDR3aa: CASSATGFYGYTF

v_gene: TRBV29-1
abundance: .
d_gene: .
j_gene: TRBJ2-7
CDR3nt: TGCAGCGTCTCGCCCGGGAACGGCTACGAGCAGTACTTC
CDR3aa: CSVSPGNGYEQYF

v_gene: TRBV7-9
abundance: .
d_gene: TRBD1
j_gene: TRBJ1-1
CDR3nt: TGTGCCAGCAGCGCACAGGGGGCTAGCACTGAAGCTTTCTTT
CDR3aa: CASSAQGASTEAFF